This entry lists 12 T cell receptor beta chains sequenced from one sample in a study of T cell repertoires in cytomegalovirus infection. No antigen is known for these receptors. MiXCR, applied by TCRdb to the reads, yields one record per CDR3 protein. The data hold approximately 350,000 distinct CDR3 sequences, with roughly 34% observed a single time. The material sequenced was cultured PBMCs, taken from culture after CMV antigen stimulation. These receptors all come from a human donor in good health (CMV status not recorded). Some clones in this sample may be carry-over from other donors' samples.

This clonotype appeared a few times. This chain joins TRBV12-3 or TRBV12-4 and TRBJ1-5; D is possibly TRBD1 (6 bases). V was clipped by 6 bases and J by 3 bases, with 9 bases between them. The CDR3 is 13 amino acids. CDR3 in amino acids: CASSDRNNQPQHF. The CDR3 bases are TGTGCCAGCAGCGACAGGAACAATCAGCCCCAGCATTTT.

This clonotype was observed once. The V gene is TRBV7-2, the J gene TRBJ2-7; D remains unclear. This CDR3 region has 12 residues. Per germline, CDR1 SGHTA and CDR2 FQGNSA. V was clipped by 6 bases and J by 4 bases, with 10 bases between them. CDR3 protein: CASSFPPYEQYV. The CDR3 DNA is TGTGCCAGCAGTTTCCCCCCGTACGAGCAGTACGTC.

The chain is built from TRBV19 and TRBJ1-5, with D possibly TRBD1 on 6 matching bases. Germline lookup yields CDR1 LNHDA and CDR2 SQIVND (reference sequence). The V end was cut by 5 bases, the J end by 7 bases, with 15 bases between. The CDR3 sequence is 14 residues long. DNA of the CDR3: TGTGCCAGTAGTTCCCGACAGGTAGAACAGCCCCAGCATTTT. This sequence encodes CASSSRQVEQPQHF.

V is TRBV20-1 and J is TRBJ2-1, with D perhaps TRBD1 or TRBD2 (11 bases each). V lost 3 bases, J lost 4 bases, and 37 bases lay in between. CDR1 is DFQATT, CDR2 SNEGSKA, per germline (reference sequence). This CDR3 contains 22 residues. The CDR3 protein is CSASIGQGAPVTSGIGYNEQFF. The CDR3 DNA sequence: TGCAGTGCTAGCATCGGACAGGGGGCGCCGGTGACTAGCGGGATAGGATACAATGAGCAGTTCTTC.

This chain uses TRBV5-1 with TRBJ2-1, with 9 bases identical to TRBD2. Germline V gene sequence: CDR1 SGHRS, CDR2 YFSETQ. The CDR3 sequence is 15 residues long. Trimming cost V 5 bases and J 7 bases; bases outside gene matches: 10. The CDR3 spells CASRPRAGGTNEQFF. The CDR3 region has the DNA TGCGCCAGCAGGCCGCGGGCGGGAGGGACAAATGAGCAGTTCTTC.

The chain employs TRBV7-2 and TRBJ1-1; 10 nucleotides align to TRBD1. CDR1 and CDR2 (germline): SGHTA, FQGNSA. Germline trimming cut 5 bases from V and 4 bases from J; bases unmatched to any gene: 4. The CDR3 is made up of 14 amino acids. CDR3: CASSADRGLTEAFF. The CDR3 coding sequence is TGTGCCAGCAGCGCCGACAGGGGGCTCACTGAAGCTTTCTTT.

The chain carries TRBV7-8 and TRBJ2-7; 10 bases agree with TRBD1. This CDR3 is 16 amino acids long. Trimming removed 3 bases from V and 3 bases from J; junction bases left unmatched: 8. Germline assignment: CDR1 SGHVS and CDR2 FQNEAQ. The CDR3 sequence is CASSFDRDRGNYEQYF. CDR3 bases: TGTGCCAGCAGCTTTGACCGGGACAGGGGTAACTACGAGCAGTACTTC.

This clonotype was detected only a few times. The rearrangement uses TRBV7-2 and TRBJ1-2; D might be TRBD1 (5 bases). The CDR3 has 15 amino acids. The V end lost 5 bases, the J end lost 8 bases, and 21 bases lay between the germline ends. Germline CDR1 is SGHTA and CDR2 is FQGNSA. The DNA for the CDR3 is TGTGCCAGCAGCGAAGGGGTCGGGGCCCATAGCGGCTACACCTTC. It specifies CASSEGVGAHSGYTF.

This clonotype was seen a few times. The rearrangement links TRBV7-2 to TRBJ2-2; no definite D call. Trimming pared 4 bases from V and 3 bases from J, leaving 12 bases between. Germline CDR1 reads SGHTA; CDR2 reads FQGNSA. CDR3 length: 15 amino acids. In DNA, the CDR3 is TGTGCCAGCAGCTCCCTCGGACGGTACACCGGGGAGCTGTTTTTT. This gives the protein CASSSLGRYTGELFF.

V is TRBV12-3 or TRBV12-4 and J is TRBJ1-3, with 7 positions matching TRBD1. There are 15 residues in the CDR3. Trimming cost V 6 bases and J 0 bases; bases outside gene matches: 5. The CDR3 loop is CASRLGTASGNTIYF. CDR3 nucleotides: TGTGCCAGCAGACTTGGGACAGCCTCTGGAAACACCATATATTTT.

This clonotype occurred a few times. This chain joins TRBV7-2 and TRBJ2-1; weak D call: TRBD1 (5 bases). Trimming took off 5 bases at V and 10 bases at J, with 15 bases between the two ends. Germline V gene sequence: CDR1 SGHTA, CDR2 FQGNSA. This CDR3 spans 13 amino acids. CDR3 DNA sequence: TGTGCCAGCAGCCCCTTTGGTCCAGGGGAGCAGTTCTTC. This encodes CASSPFGPGEQFF.

This clonotype was counted only a few times. The J gene is TRBJ2-3, the V gene TRBV27; D is ambiguous. Trimming left V 6 bases short and J 2 bases short, with 12 bases between. The CDR3 contains 14 residues. CDR1 and CDR2 (germline): MNHEY, SMNVEV (reference sequence). CDR3 sequence: CASRVLGYTDTQYF. The CDR3 DNA reads as TGTGCCAGCAGAGTCCTGGGGTACACAGATACGCAGTATTTT.